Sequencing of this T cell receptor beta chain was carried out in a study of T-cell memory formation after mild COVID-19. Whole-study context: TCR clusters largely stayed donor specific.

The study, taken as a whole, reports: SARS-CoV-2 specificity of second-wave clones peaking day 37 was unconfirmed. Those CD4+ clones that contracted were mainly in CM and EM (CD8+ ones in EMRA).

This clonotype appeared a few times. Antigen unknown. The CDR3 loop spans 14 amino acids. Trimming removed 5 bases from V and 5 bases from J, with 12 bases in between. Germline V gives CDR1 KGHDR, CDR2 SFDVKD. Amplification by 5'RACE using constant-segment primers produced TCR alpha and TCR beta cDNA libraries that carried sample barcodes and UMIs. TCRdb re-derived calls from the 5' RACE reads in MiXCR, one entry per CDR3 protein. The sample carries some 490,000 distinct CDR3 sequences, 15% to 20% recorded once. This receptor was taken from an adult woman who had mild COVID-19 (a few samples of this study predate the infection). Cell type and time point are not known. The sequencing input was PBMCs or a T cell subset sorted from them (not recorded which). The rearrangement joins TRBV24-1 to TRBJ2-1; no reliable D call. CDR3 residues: CATSAIELNNEQFF. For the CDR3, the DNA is TGTGCCACCAGTGCGATAGAACTAAACAATGAGCAGTTCTTC.